One and the same sample provided the 32 T cell receptor beta chains below, sequenced in a study of CD8+ T cells in alopecia areata. RNA was isolated and reverse transcribed to cDNA, the sequencing template. Sequenced by immunoSEQ multiplex PCR; TCRdb stores in-frame clones only, minus some. The table lists 150,000 or so clones, around 54% of them singletons. Material for sequencing was CD4+ T cells sorted from blood. These receptors originate from a human donor in good health.

This chain joins TRBV27 and TRBJ1-2, with D unresolved. The CDR3 runs 13 residues. Trimming pared 4 bases from V and 0 bases from J, leaving 6 bases between. Per the germline V gene, CDR1 is MNHEY and CDR2 is SMNVEV (reference sequence). The CDR3 DNA reads TGTGCCAGCAGTTCAAGAACTAACTATGGCTACACCTTC. Amino acid sequence: CASSSRTNYGYTF.

This sequence joins TRBV7-2 and TRBJ1-3; TRBD1 might be the D (6 bases). Deletions cut 3 bases from V and 0 bases from J, with 15 bases between. This CDR3 is 17 amino acids long. Germline values: CDR1 SGHTA, CDR2 FQGNSA. The CDR3 nucleotides read TGTGCCAGCAGCTTCCCACAGGGAACCCGCTCTGGAAACACCATATATTTT. The encoded protein is CASSFPQGTRSGNTIYF.

This clone appeared a few times. V usage is TRBV29-1 and J usage is TRBJ2-1, with 8 bases that match TRBD1. Germline-derived CDR1 and CDR2 are SQVTM and ANQGSEA. CDR3 length: 13 amino acids. V was clipped by 6 bases and J by 7 bases; unmatched bases: 8. CDR3 sequence (DNA): TGCAGCGTCAAGGACAGGGTCGGGAATGAGCAGTTCTTC. Encoded protein: CSVKDRVGNEQFF.

The J gene is TRBJ2-5, the V gene TRBV7-6; 10 bases are shared with TRBD2. The germline CDR1 and CDR2 sequences are SGHVS and FNYEAQ. With 3 bases clipped from V and 5 bases from J, the junction kept 6 bases outside the gene matches. The CDR3 is 15 residues long. In DNA form, the CDR3 reads TGTGCCAGCAGCTTGGCCGGGACTAGCGTCGAGACCCAGTACTTC. Translating gives CASSLAGTSVETQYF.

This clone was detected a few times. The chain combines TRBV6-6 with TRBJ2-1; D not certain. The CDR3 runs 14 residues. V was shortened by 5 bases and J by 2 bases, with 10 bases between the two germline ends. CDR1 is MNHNY and CDR2 is SVGAGI in the germline V gene (reference sequence). CDR3 coding DNA: TGTGCCAGCAGTGCCGCCGGCGCCTACAATGAGCAGTTCTTC. Translated: CASSAAGAYNEQFF.

This chain joins TRBV29-1 and TRBJ2-7; 16 nucleotides align to TRBD2. The junction had 24 bases not matched to a gene; V was cut back by 4 bases and J by 3 bases. CDR3 length: 22 amino acids. CDR1 and CDR2 (germline): SQVTM, ANQGSEA. The CDR3 DNA sequence: TGCAGCGTTGGTCCGGGGCAAACCACCCCGGGACTAGCGGGAGGGATACTCTACGAGCAGTACTTC. Encoded protein: CSVGPGQTTPGLAGGILYEQYF.

V is TRBV6-5 and J is TRBJ2-2; no clear D gene. From germline, CDR1 is MNHEY and CDR2 SVGAGI. The CDR3 is 11 residues long. V lost 7 bases and J lost 10, with 10 bases in between. The CDR3 nucleotides read TGTGCCAGCACCGGCAAGCTGGAGCTGTTTTTT. This gives the protein CASTGKLELFF.

This sequence joins TRBV30 and TRBJ2-2; D gene ambiguous. The CDR3 contains 15 residues. Trimming pared 0 bases from V and 2 bases from J, leaving 10 bases between. CDR1 and CDR2 (germline): GTSNPN, SVGIG (reference sequence). CDR3 region: CAWSVGDTNTGELFF. Written as DNA, the CDR3 is TGTGCCTGGAGTGTAGGCGACACAAACACCGGGGAGCTGTTTTTT.

CDR3 amino acids: CASLHGTAMNTEAFF. The CDR3 DNA reads TGCGCCAGCCTCCACGGGACAGCAATGAACACTGAAGCTTTCTTT. The V gene is TRBV5-1, the J gene TRBJ1-1; TRBD1 aligns across 7 bases. Germline values: CDR1 SGHRS, CDR2 YFSETQ. Germline trimming cut 7 bases from V and 0 bases from J; bases unmatched to any gene: 9. The CDR3 contains 15 residues.

The chain employs TRBV25-1 and TRBJ2-5; D possibly uses TRBD1 or TRBD2 (7 bases each). Germline V gene sequence: CDR1 MGHDK, CDR2 SYGVNS. V was pared by 4 bases and J by 1 base, with 13 bases between. This CDR3 contains 15 residues. The CDR3 reads CASSGSGTAQETQYF. CDR3 coding DNA: TGTGCCAGCAGTGGAAGCGGGACAGCCCAAGAGACCCAGTACTTC.

The chain carries TRBV18 and TRBJ1-4; D perhaps matches TRBD1 (5 bases). The CDR3 sequence is 15 residues long. Trimming stripped 4 bases from V and 0 bases from J, with 9 bases between. Germline lookup yields CDR1 KGHSH and CDR2 LQKENI. CDR3 residues: CASSRDGTTNEKLFF. CDR3 bases: TGTGCCAGCTCACGGGACGGGACAACTAATGAAAAACTGTTTTTT.

The chain carries TRBV30 and TRBJ2-3, with D perhaps being TRBD1 or TRBD2 (5 bases each). Germline V gene sequence: CDR1 GTSNPN, CDR2 SVGIG (reference sequence). V dropped 2 bases and J dropped 4 bases, with 19 bases sitting between them. CDR3 length equals 16 residues. The CDR3 spells CAWSSTGTAAPDTQYF. The CDR3 coding sequence is TGTGCCTGGAGTTCAACCGGGACGGCCGCACCAGATACGCAGTATTTT.

V and J are TRBV7-2 and TRBJ2-3; D possibly corresponds to TRBD2 (6 bases). V lost 1 base, J lost 6 bases, and 14 bases lay in between. Germline V gene lookup returns CDR1 SGHTA and CDR2 FQGNSA. This CDR3 contains 15 residues. The CDR3 sequence: CASSLDRLGGDTQYF. In DNA form, the CDR3 reads TGTGCCAGCAGCTTAGACCGACTAGGAGGCGATACGCAGTATTTT.

The V call is TRBV19, the J call TRBJ2-7; 9 bases map to TRBD1. V lost 5 bases to trimming and J lost 6 bases; unmatched junction nucleotides: 8. Germline loops: CDR1 LNHDA, CDR2 SQIVND (reference sequence). This CDR3 comprises 14 residues. This chain's CDR3 is CASSPQQGASEQYF. The CDR3 bases are TGTGCCAGTAGTCCCCAACAGGGGGCCTCCGAGCAGTACTTC.

This chain links TRBV25-1 with TRBJ2-5; TRBD1 matches 7 bases. There are 14 residues in the CDR3. Germline trimming cut 5 bases from V and 5 bases from J; bases unmatched to any gene: 8. Germline lookup yields CDR1 MGHDK and CDR2 SYGVNS. The CDR3 loop is CASSRQGSRETQYF. CDR3 nucleotides: TGTGCCAGCAGTCGACAGGGCAGTAGGGAGACCCAGTACTTC.

The V gene is TRBV29-1, the J gene TRBJ2-1; 7 bases are shared with TRBD1. Losses at the gene ends were 4 bases for V and 9 bases for J; bases not matched to a gene: 6. Germline values: CDR1 SQVTM, CDR2 ANQGSEA. CDR3 length: 12 amino acids. The CDR3 is CSVGTGVSEQFF. CDR3 DNA sequence: TGCAGCGTTGGAACAGGGGTGAGTGAGCAGTTCTTC.

V usage is TRBV23-1 and J usage is TRBJ2-5, with unresolved D. TRBV23-1 has ORF status, its function being uncertain. Deletions cut 7 bases from V and 3 bases from J, with 12 bases between. This CDR3 contains 13 residues. The CDR3 protein is CASTAVPEETQYF. CDR3 bases: TGCGCCAGCACGGCAGTCCCTGAAGAGACCCAGTACTTC.

V is TRBV29-1 and J is TRBJ2-1; D might be TRBD2 (6 bases). Germline-derived CDR1 and CDR2 are SQVTM and ANQGSEA. The CDR3 loop spans 14 amino acids. V was shortened by 6 bases and J by 1 base, with 13 bases between the two germline ends. Here the CDR3 reads CSVTIGGSYNEQFF. In DNA form, the CDR3 reads TGCAGCGTAACTATAGGAGGGTCCTACAATGAGCAGTTCTTC.

V and J are TRBV30 and TRBJ2-2; 7 bases align to TRBD2. The V gene end was trimmed by 0 bases and the J gene end by 1 base; junction bases not matched to a gene: 5. Looked up from germline, CDR1 is GTSNPN and CDR2 is SVGIG (reference sequence). The CDR3 contains 16 residues. CDR3 sequence: CAWSVLGEGNTGELFF. The DNA for the CDR3 is TGTGCCTGGAGTGTACTGGGGGAGGGGAACACCGGGGAGCTGTTTTTT.

In this sample, this clone turned up a few times. The rearrangement joins TRBV5-4 to TRBJ2-3; 7 nucleotides align to TRBD1. CDR1 SGHNT and CDR2 YYREEE come from the germline V gene (reference sequence). The junction had 4 bases not matched to a gene; V was cut back by 10 bases and J by 5 bases. The CDR3 is 11 residues long. Here the CDR3 reads CAFHRGDTQYF. The CDR3 DNA sequence: TGTGCCTTTCACAGGGGAGATACGCAGTATTTT. Full variable domain (outside the CDR3, taken from reference TRBV5-4 and TRBJ2-3): ETGVTQSPTHLIKTRGQQVTLRCSSQSGHNTVSWYQQALGQGPQFIFQYYREEENGRGNFPPRFSGLQFPNYSSELNVNALELDDSALYLCAFHRGDTQYFGPGTRLTVL.

The chain employs TRBV2 and TRBJ2-3; 7 nucleotides align to TRBD2. CDR3 length: 15 amino acids. CDR1 and CDR2 from the germline V gene are SNHLY and FYNNEI. Losses at the gene ends were 4 bases for V and 4 bases for J; bases not matched to a gene: 8. As DNA, the CDR3 is TGTGCCAGCAGTGCGGCGGGAGTTCCTGCAGATACGCAGTATTTT. This gives the protein CASSAAGVPADTQYF.

The sample holds a few counts of this clone. This chain links TRBV6-5 with TRBJ2-2, with D perhaps TRBD2 (5 bases). Per the germline V gene, CDR1 is MNHEY and CDR2 is SVGAGI. This CDR3 spans 15 amino acids. Trimming removed 4 bases at V and 0 bases at J, with 9 bases between. The CDR3 DNA reads TGTGCCAGCAGTTTGAGCGGTTCGAACACCGGGGAGCTGTTTTTT. Translated, it gives CASSLSGSNTGELFF.

The chain recombines TRBV2 with TRBJ2-3; the match to TRBD2 covers 8 bases. The CDR3 has 16 amino acids. Germline values: CDR1 SNHLY, CDR2 FYNNEI. The V and J ends lost 1 base and 5 bases, in that order; junction bases with no gene match: 8. Here the CDR3 reads CASSEDLAGGGDTQYF. The CDR3 DNA reads TGTGCCAGCAGTGAAGATCTAGCGGGCGGGGGAGATACGCAGTATTTT.

This rearrangement joins TRBV29-1 to TRBJ1-5; 7 bases fit TRBD1. The CDR3 runs to 14 residues. From germline, CDR1 is SQVTM and CDR2 ANQGSEA. V lost 6 bases to trimming and J lost 1 base; unmatched junction nucleotides: 6. As DNA, the CDR3 is TGCAGCGTAAGTCAGGGGGTCAGCAATCAGCCCCAGCATTTT. It yields the protein CSVSQGVSNQPQHF.

The genes are TRBV5-1 and TRBJ2-2; no clear D gene. V was cut by 2 bases and J by 0 bases, with 8 bases left in between. The CDR3 sequence is 15 residues long. Germline values: CDR1 SGHRS, CDR2 YFSETQ. CDR3 region: CASSFDPTNTGELFF. The CDR3 DNA reads TGCGCCAGCAGCTTTGATCCGACGAACACCGGGGAGCTGTTTTTT.

This clone was counted once. The J gene is TRBJ2-5, the V gene TRBV5-1; D possibly corresponds to TRBD2 (5 bases). Germline loops: CDR1 SGHRS, CDR2 YFSETQ. The CDR3 sequence is 13 residues long. V lost 4 bases and J 1 base, leaving 8 bases between the germline ends. This CDR3 reads CASSEGPQETQYF. CDR3 bases: TGCGCCAGCAGCGAGGGCCCCCAAGAGACCCAGTACTTC.

This rearrangement joins TRBV9 to TRBJ2-3; D ambiguous. The CDR3 covers 14 residues. V lost 3 bases and J lost 2, with 10 bases in between. CDR1 is SGDLS and CDR2 is YYNGEE in the germline V gene. Here the CDR3 DNA reads TGTGCCAGCAGCGGACGGAAACCCACAGATACGCAGTATTTT. The encoded protein is CASSGRKPTDTQYF.

Concerning this clone: Within the sample, other DNA sequences also encode this same CDR3. The rearrangement uses TRBV5-1 and TRBJ1-2; no firm D call. This CDR3 contains 14 residues. Germline V gives CDR1 SGHRS, CDR2 YFSETQ. The V gene lost 0 bases and the J gene lost 0 bases, with 6 bases spanning the gap. CDR3 residues: CASSLEGSNYGYTF. The CDR3 DNA follows: TGCGCCAGCAGCTTGGAGGGCTCTAACTATGGCTACACCTTC.

The chain uses TRBV29-1 and TRBJ1-5; 8 nucleotides align to TRBD1. The germline V gene encodes CDR1 SQVTM and CDR2 ANQGSEA. The CDR3 consists of 16 residues. V lost 4 bases, J lost 0 bases, and 8 bases stayed unmatched. CDR3 sequence reads: CSVVTGTGYSNQPQHF. The DNA for the CDR3 is TGCAGCGTTGTTACCGGGACAGGTTATAGCAATCAGCCCCAGCATTTT.

This clone was counted between two and nine times. The chain combines TRBV30 with TRBJ1-1; D is undetermined. Germline V CDR1 and CDR2: GTSNPN, SVGIG (reference sequence). V was cut by 1 base and J by 3 bases, with 9 bases left in between. CDR3 length: 13 amino acids. CDR3 residues: CAWSAGLDTEAFF. The DNA of the CDR3 is TGTGCCTGGAGTGCGGGGTTGGACACTGAAGCTTTCTTT.

J is TRBJ2-6 and V is TRBV5-1; D is perhaps TRBD2 (6 bases). Germline assignment: CDR1 SGHRS and CDR2 YFSETQ. CDR3 length: 17 residues. V was cut by 4 bases and J by 0 bases, with 14 bases left in between. CDR3 coding DNA: TGCGCCAGCAGCGCGGGACTTACTAGCTCTGGGGCCAACGTCCTGACTTTC. Protein: CASSAGLTSSGANVLTF.

J is TRBJ1-5 and V is TRBV7-9, with TRBD1 as a possible D gene (5 bases). Germline CDR1 reads SEHNR; CDR2 reads FQNEAQ (reference sequence). This CDR3 is built from 14 residues. V was clipped by 6 bases and J by 2 bases, with 11 bases between them. The CDR3 DNA follows: TGTGCCAGCAGTAGGGGACCGGGCAATCAGCCCCAGCATTTT. It encodes CASSRGPGNQPQHF.